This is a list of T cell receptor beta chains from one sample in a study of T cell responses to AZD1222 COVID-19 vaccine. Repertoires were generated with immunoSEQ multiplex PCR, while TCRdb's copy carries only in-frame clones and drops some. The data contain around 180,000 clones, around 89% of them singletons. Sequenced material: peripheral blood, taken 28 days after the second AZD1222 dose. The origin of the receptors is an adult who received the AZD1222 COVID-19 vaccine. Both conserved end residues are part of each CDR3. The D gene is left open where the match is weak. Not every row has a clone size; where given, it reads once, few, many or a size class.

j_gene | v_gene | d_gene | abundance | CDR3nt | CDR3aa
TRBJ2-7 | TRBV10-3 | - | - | TGTGCCATCAGTGAGAAGACGGTAGGCTACGAGCAGTACTTC | CAISEKTVGYEQYF
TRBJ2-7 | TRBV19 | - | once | TGTGCCAGTAGTAAGGGAAAACCCGCCTACGAGCAGTACTTC | CASSKGKPAYEQYF
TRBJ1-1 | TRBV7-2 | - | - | TGTGCCAGCAGCTCCGGGATGAACACTGAAGCTTTCTTT | CASSSGMNTEAFF
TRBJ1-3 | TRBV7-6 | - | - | TGTGCCAGCAGCCTCGTCTCTGGAAACACCATATATTTT | CASSLVSGNTIYF
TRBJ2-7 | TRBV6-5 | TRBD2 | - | TGTGCCAGCAGTTACGGCGGCAGGGAGGGCGAGCAGTACTTC | CASSYGGREGEQYF
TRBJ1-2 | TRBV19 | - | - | TGTGCCAGTAGTTTTCGGGCCAACGGCTACACCTTC | CASSFRANGYTF
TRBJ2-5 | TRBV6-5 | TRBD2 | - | TGTGCCAGCAGACTAGCGGGAATTGGGGAGACCCAGTACTTC | CASRLAGIGETQYF
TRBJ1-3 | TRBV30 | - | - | TGTGCCTGGAGTCCAGGCGGCTCTGGAAACACCATATATTTT | CAWSPGGSGNTIYF
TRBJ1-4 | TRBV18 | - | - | TGTGCCAGCTCACCAGCCGAACCGTCAGGTGAAAAACTGTTTTTT | CASSPAEPSGEKLFF
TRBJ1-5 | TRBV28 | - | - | TGTGCCAGCCAAATATACCCGACAGGTTCCCCAAATCAGCCCCAGCATTTT | CASQIYPTGSPNQPQHF
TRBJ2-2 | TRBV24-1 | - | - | TGTGCCACCAGTGCAAGCAGGGGAGGCGGGGAGCTGTTTTTT | CATSASRGGGELFF
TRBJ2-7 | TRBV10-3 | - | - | TGTGCCATCAGTCAGGGCCTTCCCGAGGGGGGAGAGCAGTACTTC | CAISQGLPEGGEQYF
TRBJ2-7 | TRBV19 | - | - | TGTGCCAGTAGTCCCGGGACGGGGACCTACGAGCAGTACTTC | CASSPGTGTYEQYF
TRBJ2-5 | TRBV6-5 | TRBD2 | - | TGTGCCATCACCAAGGGCGGGAGGGCCGGTGAGACCCAGTACTTC | CAITKGGRAGETQYF
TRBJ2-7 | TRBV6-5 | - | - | TGTGCCAGCACCCCCGGAACGGACCCCTACGAGCAGTACTTC | CASTPGTDPYEQYF
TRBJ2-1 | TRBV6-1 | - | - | TGTGCCAGCAGTGAAGTCCCCGGGGGCAATGAGCAGTTCTTC | CASSEVPGGNEQFF
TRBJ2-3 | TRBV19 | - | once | TGTGCCAGTACCCCTAAGGCGGGGCTTGTAGCAGATACGCAGTATTTT | CASTPKAGLVADTQYF